This T cell receptor (beta chain) is drawn from a study of T-cell reconstitution after alpha-beta-depleted transplantation in children (dated by TCRdb to 2016 to 2017). Regarding the complete study: Using TCR repertoire profiling, the study quantitatively followed how T-cell immune reconstitution unfolded in children after TCRalphabeta/CD19-depleted allogeneic hematopoietic cell transplantation.

Receptor libraries were prepared by PCR. This sample was sequenced with an Illumina HiSeq 2500. To normalize quantification of the TCRbeta repertoire, the TCR libraries were built with molecular barcoding that relied on unique molecular identifiers. The public sequencing data were trimmed at Q25 with fastp and processed into clonotypes with MiXCR by TCRdb, which kept only in-frame beta chains. Each record represents a unique CDR3 protein, reported with the most common genes and DNA among its rows. The sample has some 590,000 distinct CDR3 sequences on record, over 9.5% of them singletons. The top ten hold about 4.2% of the sample. This clonotype has ten or more counts. No antigen is known for it. No much larger clone is present one base from it, and per-base qualities are unavailable. The CDR3 spans 13 residues, from the cysteine through the phenylalanine. CDR3 DNA only is kept here, 39 bases in frame from base 1. CDR1 and CDR2 are drawn from the germline V gene: SGHTA, FQGTGA. The germline ends are 15 bases apart after V is trimmed by 8 bases and J by 4 bases.

Specimen: PBMCs from the stem cell graft donor, collected from the stem cell graft. The V gene is TRBV7-3 and the J gene is TRBJ2-7, with the D gene too uncertain to name. This TCR came from a human donor who donated a stem cell graft to a child with acute myeloid leukemia. The CDR3 region: CASGLGSEYEQYF. In nucleotides, the sequence is TGTGCCAGCGGTCTAGGGTCTGAATACGAGCAGTACTTC.